Below, 5 T cell receptor beta chains from the same sample are listed, as sequenced in a study of T-cell reconstitution after alpha-beta-depleted transplantation in children. Unique molecular identifiers were used in preparing the TCRbeta library. From the PCR reads, TCRdb called clonotypes with MiXCR, one entry per CDR3 protein. Of approximately 31,000 distinct CDR3 sequences listed, roughly 6.7% are singletons. Whole-study results and caveats: Alpha-beta T cells present about two months after transplant were reported to originate from several hundred expanded graft clones.

No antigens are known for them. The input for sequencing was peripheral blood, taken 60 days after TCRalphabeta/CD19-depleted stem cell transplant. The receptors here all came from a child under two years old who had a stem cell transplant for acute myeloid leukemia, so the T cells may come from the graft donor.

This clonotype has ten or more counts. The rearrangement uses TRBV6-5 and TRBJ2-3; no clear D gene. The CDR3 runs to 17 residues. Trimming pared 0 bases from V and 3 bases from J, leaving 16 bases between. Germline V CDR1 and CDR2: MNHEY, SVGAGI. Here the CDR3 reads CASSYSYLPTETDTQYF. The DNA of the CDR3 is TGTGCCAGCAGTTACTCCTACCTTCCAACAGAGACAGATACGCAGTATTTT.

This clonotype occurred a few times. The chain couples TRBV2 to TRBJ1-2, with 7 bases matching TRBD1. CDR1 SNHLY and CDR2 FYNNEI come from the germline V gene. The CDR3 is 13 amino acids. V was clipped by 6 bases and J by 8 bases; unmatched bases: 9. For the CDR3, the DNA is TGTGCCAGCAGCCGGACAGGAAGATTCGGCTACACCTTC. Translation: CASSRTGRFGYTF.

This clonotype was seen many times. The chain joins TRBV30 to TRBJ2-1; D is unclear. This CDR3 is built from 11 residues. Germline V lookup: CDR1 GTSNPN, CDR2 SVGIG (reference sequence). V lost 2 bases and J 9 bases, leaving 8 bases between the germline ends. DNA of the CDR3: TGTGCCTGGAGTTTCTCCCCTGAGCAGTTCTTC. This encodes CAWSFSPEQFF.

The table lists this clonotype with many counts. The rearrangement links TRBV4-3 to TRBJ2-7; 9 bases are shared with TRBD2. Germline CDR1 reads LGHNA; CDR2 reads YSLEER. The V segment lost 4 bases and the J segment 3 bases; nucleotides outside the gene matches: 4. The CDR3 loop spans 14 amino acids. CDR3 sequence: CASSPGLARYEQYF. The CDR3 DNA follows: TGCGCCAGCAGCCCCGGACTAGCGCGCTACGAGCAGTACTTC.

The rearrangement joins TRBV28 to TRBJ2-1; D ambiguous. Germline V gene sequence: CDR1 MDHEN, CDR2 SYDVKM. The CDR3 is 10 amino acids. V lost 3 bases to trimming and J lost 8 bases, with 2 bases between them. The CDR3 bases are TGTGCCAGCAGTTTTCATGAGCAGTTCTTC. It translates to CASSFHEQFF. Full variable domain (missing parts from reference TRBV28 and TRBJ2-1): DVKVTQSSRYLVKRTGEKVFLECVQDMDHENMFWYRQDPGLGLRLIYFSYDVKMKEKGDIPEGYSVSREKKERFSLILESASTNQTSMYLCASSFHEQFFGPGTRLTVL.